This T cell receptor (beta chain) derives from a study of blood T cell repertoires in COVID-19. Study overall: Sites across the United States, Italy and Spain contributed samples from acute and convalescent COVID-19. Sources were T cells, B-cell-depleted T cells, or PBMCs; the material itself was cDNA or gDNA.

This CDR3 contains 15 residues. The germline V gene has CDR1 SGHRS and CDR2 YFSETQ. J was trimmed by 4 bases and V by 0 bases; bases with no gene match: 4. The Seattle site enrolled patients during active infection and followed them longitudinally. The table came from immunoSEQ multiplex PCR; TCRdb's copy has only in-frame clones and leaves some out. The sample shows over 250,000 clones, around 90% of them seen only once. As for this clone: In the same sample, other DNA sequences code for this CDR3.

Sequencing was done on a sample of peripheral blood. The rearrangement uses TRBV5-1 and TRBJ1-5; 7 bases are shared with TRBD1. The clonotype was recovered from a person aged 18-35 years with COVID-19, enrolled during active disease. As DNA, the CDR3 is TGCGCCAGCAGCTTGGGAGGGACAGATAATCAGCCCCAGCATTTT. Translation: CASSLGGTDNQPQHF.